The 10 T cell receptor beta chains below all came from one sample that was sequenced in a study of T-cell memory formation after mild COVID-19. TCRdb re-derived calls from the 5' RACE reads in MiXCR, one entry per CDR3 protein. This sample has some 290,000 distinct CDR3 sequences, with around 15% found just once. Sequenced sample: PBMCs or a T cell subset sorted from them (not recorded which). The source of these receptors is a man in his late teens or twenties who had mild COVID-19 (a few samples of this study predate the infection). Cell type and time point are not known.

This chain joins TRBV7-2 and TRBJ2-5, with D maybe TRBD2 (7 bases). Germline V lookup: CDR1 SGHTA, CDR2 FQGNSA. This CDR3 region has 16 residues. Trimming shortened V by 4 bases and J by 5 bases, and 20 bases separated the two germline ends. CDR3 nucleotides: TGTGCCAGCAGCTCGCGGGGGCTAGGAGGAGGTGAGACCCAGTACTTC. As protein: CASSSRGLGGGETQYF.

Only a few counts were recorded for this clonotype. The CDR3 sequence: CASSGRAGGYTGELFF. The CDR3 bases are TGTGCCAGCAGTGGGAGAGCGGGGGGATACACCGGGGAGCTGTTTTTT. The chain uses TRBV2 and TRBJ2-2, with 9 bases identical to TRBD2. V was clipped by 4 bases and J by 3 bases; unmatched bases: 6. CDR3 length: 16 amino acids. The germline CDR1 and CDR2 sequences are SNHLY and FYNNEI.

The rearrangement links TRBV29-1 to TRBJ1-2; 10 nucleotides line up with TRBD1. Looked up from germline, CDR1 is SQVTM and CDR2 is ANQGSEA. This CDR3 spans 13 amino acids. The trim removed 7 bases at V and 2 bases at J, leaving 4 bases unmatched. This chain's CDR3 is CSDQDRGNYGYTF. The DNA of the CDR3 is TGCAGCGACCAGGACAGGGGGAACTATGGCTACACCTTC.

This clonotype was seen a few times. The gene calls are TRBV5-1 and TRBJ2-2; either TRBD1 or TRBD2 may fit D (5 bases each). The CDR3 is 12 residues long. Trimming cost V 3 bases and J 6 bases, with 6 bases left between them. CDR1 and CDR2 (germline): SGHRS, YFSETQ. In DNA, the CDR3 is TGCGCCAGCAGCTGGGACCCCGGGGAGCTGTTTTTT. Translated: CASSWDPGELFF.

This clonotype was seen only a few times. The chain couples TRBV4-1 to TRBJ2-7; tentatively, D is TRBD1 (6 bases). V lost 4 bases and J 0 bases, leaving 10 bases between the germline ends. This CDR3 has 14 amino acids. Germline assignment: CDR1 MGHRA and CDR2 YSYEKL. The CDR3, as DNA: TGCGCCAGCAGCCCAACAGGGCTCTCCTACGAGCAGTACGTC. Its translation is CASSPTGLSYEQYV.

Only a few counts were recorded for this clonotype. This chain links TRBV20-1 with TRBJ2-2; possibly TRBD2 for D (6 bases). The CDR3 spans 16 residues. Deletions cut 1 base from V and 4 bases from J, with 16 bases between. Germline lookup yields CDR1 DFQATT and CDR2 SNEGSKA (reference sequence). DNA of the CDR3: TGCAGTGCTAGAGGCCTCAGGAGGGGCCCCACCGGGGAGCTGTTTTTT. Translation gives CSARGLRRGPTGELFF.

This clonotype was seen more than once but under ten times. The chain carries TRBV20-1 and TRBJ2-3; D is possibly TRBD1 (6 bases). V lost 6 bases, J lost 1 base, and 17 bases lay in between. In germline, CDR1 is DFQATT, CDR2 SNEGSKA (reference sequence). The CDR3 has 15 residues. The CDR3 sequence: CSAAPGPGGTDTQYF. The CDR3 DNA follows: TGCAGTGCCGCCCCAGGGCCAGGGGGCACAGATACGCAGTATTTT.

This clonotype has just a few counts. The V and J genes are TRBV2 and TRBJ2-3; D ambiguous. CDR1 is SNHLY and CDR2 is FYNNEI in the germline V gene. V gave up 7 bases and J gave up 2 bases, with 7 bases separating them. The CDR3 runs 12 residues. The CDR3 DNA follows: TGTGCCAGCAAAGGCTACACAGATACGCAGTATTTT. Translated, it gives CASKGYTDTQYF.

The chain uses TRBV20-1 and TRBJ2-3; 7 positions match TRBD2. There are 14 residues in the CDR3. Germline loops: CDR1 DFQATT, CDR2 SNEGSKA (reference sequence). The V gene end was trimmed by 6 bases and the J gene end by 1 base; junction bases not matched to a gene: 7. The CDR3 sequence is CSATPSGGTDTQYF. The CDR3 DNA follows: TGCAGTGCCACCCCCAGCGGGGGCACAGATACGCAGTATTTT.

This clonotype has just a few counts. The chain uses TRBV27 and TRBJ1-2; D gene unclear. Trimming took 1 base from V and 3 from J, leaving 6 bases between them. Germline V lookup: CDR1 MNHEY, CDR2 SMNVEV (reference sequence). The CDR3 contains 13 residues. The DNA of the CDR3 is TGTGCCAGCAGTTTATTACAGTACTATGGCTACACCTTC. Amino acids: CASSLLQYYGYTF.